This passage covers 25 T cell receptor beta chains from one sample sequenced in a study of cytomegalovirus exposure and HLA in healthy donors (dated 2017 in TCRdb). Libraries came from the immunoSEQ multiplex PCR assay. For the multiplex PCR, a mixture combining 60 forward primers for TCR Vbeta segments and 13 reverse primers for TCR Jbeta segments was used. TCRdb obtained this table from immuneACCESS and retained in-frame rearrangements with V and J assigned. These tables miss some clones; where compared with another copy, unresolved V genes account for less than half of the shortfall, and the remainder is unexplained. Within this sample are some 120,000 clones, with around 85% of them counted one time only. The ten largest clones represent roughly 4% of the sample. The specimen sequenced was PBMCs. The receptors originated from a man aged 18-30 years in good health and CMV-seropositive.

The V and J genes are TRBV19 and TRBJ2-2; D call uncertain. The CDR3 extends over 14 amino acids. V lost 4 bases, J lost 1 base, and 7 bases lay in between. Germline assignment: CDR1 LNHDA and CDR2 SQIVND (reference sequence). CDR3: CASSKDGNTGELFF. CDR3 nucleotides: TGTGCCAGTAGTAAAGACGGGAACACCGGGGAGCTGTTTTTT.

This chain's CDR3 is CASSRFRRGGTQYF. For the CDR3, the DNA is TGCGCCAGCAGCCGCTTCCGCCGGGGAGGTACGCAGTATTTT. This chain uses TRBV4-1 with TRBJ2-3, with a weak D call TRBD2 (6 bases). Germline CDR1 MGHRA, CDR2 YSYEKL. This CDR3 contains 14 residues. V was shortened by 4 bases and J by 8 bases, with 16 bases between the two germline ends.

The chain recombines TRBV5-1 with TRBJ2-1; 8 bases map to TRBD2. The germline V gene has CDR1 SGHRS and CDR2 YFSETQ. CDR3 length: 16 residues. The V and J ends lost 6 bases and 0 bases, in that order; junction bases with no gene match: 8. The CDR3 here is CASTWGSGSSYNEQFF. The CDR3 DNA is TGCGCCAGCACCTGGGGGAGCGGGAGCTCCTACAATGAGCAGTTCTTC.

This rearrangement joins TRBV11-2 to TRBJ2-5; D is unresolved. Germline CDR1 and CDR2: SGHAT and FQNNGV. The CDR3 spans 14 residues. Trimming cost V 5 bases and J 0 bases, with 10 bases left between them. Here the CDR3 reads CASSRTAYQETQYF. Written as DNA, the CDR3 is TGTGCCAGCAGCCGTACAGCTTACCAAGAGACCCAGTACTTC. Together with reference TRBV11-2 and TRBJ2-5, the CDR3 gives the full variable domain: EAGVAQSPRYKIIEKRQSVAFWCNPISGHATLYWYQQILGQGPKLLIQFQNNGVVDDSQLPKDRFSAERLKGVDSTLKIQPAKLEDSAVYLCASSRTAYQETQYFGPGTRLLVL.

J is TRBJ1-6 and V is TRBV7-8, with 7 bases that match TRBD1. Germline V CDR1 and CDR2: SGHVS, FQNEAQ. This CDR3 has 16 amino acids. V lost 1 base and J lost 7; bases outside the gene matches: 7. DNA of the CDR3: TGTGCCAGCAGCTTAGGATGGGACAGTCACAATTCACCCCTCCACTTT. It encodes CASSLGWDSHNSPLHF.

The chain recombines TRBV9 with TRBJ1-1, with 7 bases aligning to TRBD1. V was clipped by 1 base and J by 1 base; unmatched bases: 1. This CDR3 has 14 amino acids. CDR1 SGDLS and CDR2 YYNGEE come from the germline V gene. The CDR3 region is CASSVQGGNTEAFF. The CDR3 DNA follows: TGTGCCAGCAGCGTACAGGGGGGGAACACTGAAGCTTTCTTT.

This sequence joins TRBV9 and TRBJ2-3; 7 positions agree with TRBD1. CDR1 and CDR2 (germline): SGDLS, YYNGEE. The length of the CDR3 is 14 residues. V lost 4 bases and J lost 5; bases outside the gene matches: 7. In nucleotides, the CDR3 is TGTGCCAGCAGCACGCAGACAGGGAGAGATACGCAGTATTTT. This translates into CASSTQTGRDTQYF.

The chain carries TRBV7-2 and TRBJ1-1, with TRBD1 matching 8 bases. The V and J ends lost 3 bases and 13 bases, in that order; junction bases with no gene match: 7. The CDR3 loop spans 12 amino acids. CDR1 SGHTA and CDR2 FQGNSA come from the germline V gene. This CDR3 reads CASSFVQGEDFF. The CDR3 region has the DNA TGTGCCAGCAGCTTCGTACAGGGGGAGGATTTCTTT.

The rearrangement links TRBV7-9 to TRBJ2-7; 8 positions agree with TRBD1. Germline V gene data show CDR1 as SEHNR and CDR2 as FQNEAQ (reference sequence). The V segment lost 5 bases and the J segment 2 bases; nucleotides outside the gene matches: 11. The CDR3 loop spans 16 amino acids. In DNA form, the CDR3 reads TGTGCCAGCAGCAGCGTTAATCGGACAGGGACCTACGAGCAGTACTTC. This translates into CASSSVNRTGTYEQYF.

This clone was counted only a few times. The rearrangement uses TRBV21-1 and TRBJ2-7; the table calls TRBD2, which could not be checked here. TRBV21-1 is a pseudogene. This CDR3 contains 15 residues. The CDR3, as DNA: TGTGCCAGCAGCGAGCGGACTAGCGAAGACTACGAGCAGTACTTC. Encoded protein: CASSERTSEDYEQYF.

In its sample, this clone was seen a few times. The V and J genes are TRBV2 and TRBJ2-4; D perhaps matches TRBD1 (5 bases). Trimming stripped 6 bases from V and 6 bases from J, with 12 bases between. Germline assignment: CDR1 SNHLY and CDR2 FYNNEI. The CDR3 loop spans 13 amino acids. Here the CDR3 reads CASRLDSANIQYF. CDR3 coding DNA: TGTGCCAGCAGACTTGACAGTGCAAACATTCAGTACTTC. The full variable domain, in which reference TRBV2 and TRBJ2-4 provide the parts outside the CDR3, is EPEVTQTPSHQVTQMGQEVILRCVPISNHLYFYWYRQILGQKVEFLVSFYNNEISEKSEIFDDQFSVERPDGSNFTLKIRSTKLEDSAMYFCASRLDSANIQYFGAGTRLSVL.

This clone was counted once. A read error may account for a junction end that differs from germline. The same CDR3 arises from other DNA sequences in this sample as well. This chain links TRBV4-3 with TRBJ1-5; D uncertain. Germline lookup yields CDR1 LGHNA and CDR2 YSLEER. The CDR3 is 15 residues long. CDR3 sequence: CASSQEIVSDQPQHF. Here the CDR3 DNA reads TGCGCCAGCAGCCAAGAGATAGTTAGCGATCAGCCCCAGCATTTT.

V usage is TRBV7-2 and J usage is TRBJ1-1; TRBD1 is a possible D gene (6 bases). This CDR3 has 16 residues. V shed 6 bases and J shed 1 base, with 18 bases lying between them. Per germline, CDR1 SGHTA and CDR2 FQGNSA. In nucleotides, the CDR3 is TGTGCCAGCAGTAAGCCCGCCTTCAGGGGGAACACTGAAGCTTTCTTT. It specifies CASSKPAFRGNTEAFF.

V usage is TRBV10-1 and J usage is TRBJ2-3; TRBD1 agrees at 9 bases. The ends lost 0 bases at V and 2 bases at J; junction bases unmatched: 6. The germline V gene encodes CDR1 WNHNN and CDR2 SYGVQD (reference sequence). This CDR3 comprises 17 residues. The CDR3 DNA reads as TGCGCCAGCAGTGAGTCGACAGGGGGAGTTTCCACAGATACGCAGTATTTT. This sequence encodes CASSESTGGVSTDTQYF.

The chain employs TRBV6-1 and TRBJ2-3; D remains unclear. Looked up from germline, CDR1 is MNHNS and CDR2 is SASEGT. Trimming removed 2 bases from V and 6 bases from J, with 15 bases in between. The CDR3 has 15 residues. The CDR3: CASSESLAQVDTQYF. The CDR3 nucleotides are TGTGCCAGCAGTGAAAGTCTTGCCCAGGTGGATACGCAGTATTTT.

This clone was seen once. The rearrangement joins TRBV2 to TRBJ2-7; 9 nucleotides agree with TRBD1. CDR1 SNHLY and CDR2 FYNNEI come from the germline V gene. The CDR3 runs 13 residues. The ends lost 11 bases at V and 7 bases at J; junction bases unmatched: 12. Written as DNA, the CDR3 is TGTGCCGGAGGTTCCGGACAGGGGTGGGAGCAGTACTTC. Translated, it gives CAGGSGQGWEQYF.

The chain carries TRBV6-1 and TRBJ1-2; no firm D call. Between the trimmed V and J ends, which lost 2 bases and 8 bases, there was a span of 12 bases. Per the germline V gene, CDR1 is MNHNS and CDR2 is SASEGT. This CDR3 contains 13 residues. The CDR3 here is CASSERGSGGYTF. CDR3 in DNA: TGTGCCAGCAGTGAACGGGGATCAGGCGGCTACACCTTC.

The chain uses TRBV7-2 and TRBJ2-1, with 9 positions matching TRBD1. This CDR3 is 15 amino acids long. With 5 bases clipped from V and 6 bases from J, the junction kept 8 bases outside the gene matches. CDR1 and CDR2 from the germline V gene are SGHTA and FQGNSA. The CDR3 sequence is CASSLDRGYVNEQFF. DNA for the CDR3: TGTGCCAGCAGCCTTGACAGGGGGTACGTCAATGAGCAGTTCTTC.

This sequence joins TRBV5-8 and TRBJ1-2; D is undetermined. In germline, CDR1 is SGHTS, CDR2 YDEGEE. The ends were cut back, 10 bases at V and 7 bases at J, with 20 bases in the middle. There are 13 residues in the CDR3. CDR3 in DNA: TGTGCCGCCCCCCCCAATCGATTAGCTGGCTACACCTTC. Protein sequence: CAAPPNRLAGYTF. Full variable domain (missing parts from reference TRBV5-8 and TRBJ1-2): EAGVTQSPTHLIKTRGQQATLRCSPISGHTSVYWYQQALGLGLQFLLWYDEGEERNRGNFPPRFSGRQFPNYSSELNVNALELEDSALYLCAAPPNRLAGYTFGSGTRLTVV.

This chain links TRBV2 with TRBJ1-5; no definite D call. V was trimmed by 6 bases and J by 3 bases, leaving 9 bases between them. Germline loops: CDR1 SNHLY, CDR2 FYNNEI. The CDR3 spans 13 residues. The CDR3 DNA follows: TGTGCCAGCAGGAGAGAAATCAATCAGCCCCAGCATTTT. It translates to CASRREINQPQHF.

The rearrangement links TRBV19 to TRBJ1-1, with D hard to call. The CDR3 has 10 residues. Trimming took off 8 bases at V and 6 bases at J, with 7 bases between the two ends. Germline CDR1 is LNHDA and CDR2 is SQIVND (reference sequence). As DNA, the CDR3 is TGTGCCAGTGGTTCGGCTGAAGCTTTCTTT. The encoded protein is CASGSAEAFF.

This rearrangement joins TRBV9 to TRBJ1-2; 7 nucleotides align to TRBD1. The trim removed 4 bases at V and 6 bases at J, leaving 9 bases unmatched. The CDR3 covers 14 residues. The V gene's germline CDR1 is SGDLS and CDR2 YYNGEE. The CDR3 sequence is CASSPTGTVNGYTF. Written as DNA, the CDR3 is TGTGCCAGCAGCCCAACCGGGACAGTCAATGGCTACACCTTC.

This rearrangement joins TRBV7-9 to TRBJ1-4; 10 bases align to TRBD1. V trimming: 4 bases; J trimming: 1 base; junction bases outside the gene matches: 6. Germline values: CDR1 SEHNR, CDR2 FQNEAQ (reference sequence). The CDR3 consists of 17 residues. The CDR3 bases are TGTGCCAGCAGCTATTCCGGGACAGGGGTAACTAATGAAAAACTGTTTTTT. This translates into CASSYSGTGVTNEKLFF. The full variable domain, its missing parts supplied by reference TRBV7-9 and TRBJ1-4, is DTGVSQNPRHKITKRGQNVTFRCDPISEHNRLYWYRQTLGQGPEFLTYFQNEAQLEKSRLLSDRFSAERPKGSFSTLEIQRTEQGDSAMYLCASSYSGTGVTNEKLFFGSGTQLSVL.

This clone showed up just a few times. The chain links TRBV5-5 to TRBJ2-2; D possibly corresponds to TRBD1 (7 bases). Germline lookup yields CDR1 SGHKS and CDR2 YYEKEE (reference sequence). V shed 0 bases and J shed 4 bases, with 10 bases lying between them. The CDR3 has 15 amino acids. The CDR3 nucleotides are TGTGCCAGCAGCTTGGTCCAGGGGGGCACCGGGGAGCTGTTTTTT. It translates to CASSLVQGGTGELFF.

The chain links TRBV6-5 to TRBJ1-5; perhaps TRBD1 as D (6 bases). The CDR3 runs to 14 residues. Trimming took 6 bases from V and 3 from J, leaving 12 bases between them. CDR1 is MNHEY, CDR2 SVGAGI, per germline. The CDR3 nucleotides read TGTGCCAGCAGCCGGACAGACTACAATCAGCCCCAGCATTTT. Amino acids: CASSRTDYNQPQHF.